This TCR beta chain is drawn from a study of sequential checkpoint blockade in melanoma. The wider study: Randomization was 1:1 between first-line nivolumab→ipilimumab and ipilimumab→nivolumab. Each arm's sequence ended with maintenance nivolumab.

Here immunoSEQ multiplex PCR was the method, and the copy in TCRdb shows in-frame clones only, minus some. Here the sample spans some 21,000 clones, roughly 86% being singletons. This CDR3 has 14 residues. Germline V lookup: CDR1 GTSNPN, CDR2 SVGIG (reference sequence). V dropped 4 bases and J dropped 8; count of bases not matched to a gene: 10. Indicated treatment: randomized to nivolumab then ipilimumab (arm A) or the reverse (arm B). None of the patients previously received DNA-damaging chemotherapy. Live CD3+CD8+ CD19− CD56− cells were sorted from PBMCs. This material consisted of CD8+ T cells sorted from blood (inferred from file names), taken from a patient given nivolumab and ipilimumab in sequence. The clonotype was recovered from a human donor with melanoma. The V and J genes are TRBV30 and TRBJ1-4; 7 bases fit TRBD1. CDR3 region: CAWIQRRDSEKLFF. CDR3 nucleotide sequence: TGTGCCTGGATCCAACGGCGGGACAGCGAAAAACTGTTTTTT.